Described below is a single T cell receptor (beta chain) sequence and its context. Its antigen is undetermined. UMI-labeled TRB cDNA libraries were prepared by 5' RACE. TCRdb processed the 5' RACE reads again and assigns one entry to each CDR3 protein, with no DNA. The ten top clones account for about 20%, within a sample of approximately 53,000 distinct CDR3 sequences. These data belong to a study of CXCR3-negative and CXCR3-positive naive CD8 T cells. Study-wide results and limits: TRBV-TRBJ usage matched between naive CXCR3-negative and CXCR3-positive cells but not between memory cells. CXCR3 expression partially decreased after cryopreservation; most assays used fresh PBMCs. Each naive subset displayed comparably high diversity, whereas memory CD8+ cells displayed much lower diversity.

The germline CDR1 and CDR2 sequences are SEHNR and FQNEAQ (reference sequence). The CDR3 spans 16 residues. The sequenced sample was memory CD8+ T cells from blood. The sequence came from a human donor in good health. Some clones in this sample may be carry-over from other donors' samples. This rearrangement joins TRBV7-9 to TRBJ2-3; TCRdb's D call of TRBD1 is untestable without DNA. The CDR3: CASSFSGTTAWYTQYF.